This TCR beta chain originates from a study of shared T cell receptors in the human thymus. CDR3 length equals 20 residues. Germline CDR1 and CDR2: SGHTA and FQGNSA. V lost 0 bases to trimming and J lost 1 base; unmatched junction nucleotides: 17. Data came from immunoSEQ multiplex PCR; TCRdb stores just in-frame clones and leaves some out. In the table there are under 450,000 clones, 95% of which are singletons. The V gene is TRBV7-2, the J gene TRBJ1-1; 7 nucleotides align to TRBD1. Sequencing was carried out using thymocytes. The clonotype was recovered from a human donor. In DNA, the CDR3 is TGTGCCAGCAGCTTAGCGCGGAGCCCAAGACAGGGTATTTCGAACACTGAAGCTTTCTTT. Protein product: CASSLARSPRQGISNTEAFF.